Included here is one T cell receptor (beta chain) sequence, with context. What it recognizes is unknown. This PCR relied on a set of 60 Vbeta primers and 13 Jbeta primers. Some clones are missing from TCRdb's copy, which holds only in-frame ones; the method was immunoSEQ multiplex PCR. The data show roughly 200,000 clones, 82% seen once. The data are from a study of cytomegalovirus exposure and HLA in healthy donors. About the study: About 179 million T cells yielded 100 million or so unique TCR beta sequences in earlier analysis.

Trimming cost V 5 bases and J 1 base; bases outside gene matches: 1. Germline CDR1 is SGHRS and CDR2 is YFSETQ. CDR3 length: 14 residues. Whole-study findings and limits: The HLA-A and HLA-B alleles of most subjects were reportedly predicted accurately from TCR beta sequences. A later analysis associated 15,000 to 20,000 TCR beta sequences with HLA alleles at a 0.05 false discovery rate. One cluster of highly shared sequence variants probably arose as a sequencing artifact.

The clonotype originates from a woman aged 35 to 49 in good health and CMV-seronegative. The chain couples TRBV5-1 to TRBJ2-1; 9 bases map to TRBD1. The source material was PBMCs. CDR3 sequence: CASRTGGSYNEQFF. DNA of the CDR3: TGCGCCAGCAGGACAGGGGGATCCTACAATGAGCAGTTCTTC.